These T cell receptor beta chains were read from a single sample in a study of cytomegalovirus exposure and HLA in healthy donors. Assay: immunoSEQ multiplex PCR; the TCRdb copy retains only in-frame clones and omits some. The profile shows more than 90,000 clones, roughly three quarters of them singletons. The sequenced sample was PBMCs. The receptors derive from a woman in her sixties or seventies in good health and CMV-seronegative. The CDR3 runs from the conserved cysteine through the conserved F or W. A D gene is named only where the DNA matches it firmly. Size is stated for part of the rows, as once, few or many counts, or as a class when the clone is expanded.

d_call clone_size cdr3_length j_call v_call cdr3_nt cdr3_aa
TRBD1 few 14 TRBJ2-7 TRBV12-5 TGTGCTAGTGGTTACGGGACAGGGAAAAACGAGCAGTACTTC CASGYGTGKNEQYF
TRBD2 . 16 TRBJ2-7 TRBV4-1 TGCGCCAGCAGCCAAGGGGGACTAGCGGGAGTGTCCGAGCAGTACTTC CASSQGGLAGVSEQYF
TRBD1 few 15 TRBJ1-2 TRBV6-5 TGTGCCAGCAGTTACGAGACAGGGGTGGGGTATGGCTACACCTTC CASSYETGVGYGYTF
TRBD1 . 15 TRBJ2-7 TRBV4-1 TGCGCCAGCAGCCAAGAACAGGGGATCTCCTACGAGCAGTACTTC CASSQEQGISYEQYF
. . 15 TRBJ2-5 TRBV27 TGTGCCAGCAGCCTATATGGGGGCATCCAAGAGACCCAGTACTTC CASSLYGGIQETQYF
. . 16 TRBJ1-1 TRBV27 TGTGCCAGCAGTTCCGTGGCTCTGTCCTTGAACACTGAAGCTTTCTTT CASSSVALSLNTEAFF
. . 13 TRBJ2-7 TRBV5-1 TGCGCCACCCGTCGCCAGGGGGGTGACGAGCAGTACTTC CATRRQGGDEQYF
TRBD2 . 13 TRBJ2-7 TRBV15 TGTGCCACCAAGTTAGCGGGAGCGGACGAGCAGTACTTC CATKLAGADEQYF
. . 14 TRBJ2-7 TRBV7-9 TGTGCCAGCAGCTTAACAGGGGGGGGATACGAGCAGTACTTC CASSLTGGGYEQYF
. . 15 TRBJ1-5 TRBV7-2 TGTGCCAGCAGCTCCCTGGGACATAGCAATCAGCCCCAGCATTTT CASSSLGHSNQPQHF
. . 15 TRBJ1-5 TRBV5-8 TGTGCCAGCAGCTGGGCTACTGCGTGGAATCAGCCCCAGCATTTT CASSWATAWNQPQHF
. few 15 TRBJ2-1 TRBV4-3 TGCGCCAGCAGCCAAGGGACAGAGTTTAACAATGAGCAGTTCTTC CASSQGTEFNNEQFF
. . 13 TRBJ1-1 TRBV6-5 TGTGCCAGCAGGCAAGGACGGGGCACTGAAGCTTTCTTT CASRQGRGTEAFF
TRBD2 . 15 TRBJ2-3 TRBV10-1 TGCGCCAGCAGTGATAGCGGGGGATCCACAGATACGCAGTATTTT CASSDSGGSTDTQYF
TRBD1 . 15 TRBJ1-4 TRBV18 TGTGCCAGCTCACCACGTGTCAGGGGGCCTGAAAAACTGTTTTTT CASSPRVRGPEKLFF
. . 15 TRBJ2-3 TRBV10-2 TGCGCCAGCAGTGAATGGACAGAAAGCACAGATACGCAGTATTTT CASSEWTESTDTQYF
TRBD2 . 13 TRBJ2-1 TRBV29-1 TGCAGCGTGGCGGGACTAACCCACAATGAGCAGTTCTTC CSVAGLTHNEQFF